This T cell receptor (beta chain) is from a study of shared clonotypes between healthy human individuals. Overall study findings and caveats: A limitation of the genetic and exposure-history diversity represented arose from few donors.

Original processing methods: ImmunoSEQ sequences covered only the junction and lacked quality scores; filtering therefore differed. The protocol was immunoSEQ multiplex PCR, while the TCRdb copy is restricted to in-frame clones and leaves out a portion. D and trimming come from the DNA, and the V and J calls and clone size come from that table. This repertoire shows a few hundred thousand clones, less than 98% found once; its top ten account for around 0.057%. Notes on this clone: Its antigen is not known.

Looked up from germline, CDR1 is MNHNY and CDR2 is SVGAGI (reference sequence). The V end was cut by 6 bases, the J end by 10 bases, with 16 bases between. This CDR3 spans 14 amino acids. Sample: naive CD4+ T cells sorted from blood. Subset reported: CD45RA+ positively selected. The source of this sequence is a woman in her 30s in good health. This chain connects TRBV6-6 to TRBJ1-6; the D is unclear. The CDR3 DNA sequence: TGTGCCAGCAGCCGACTCAAGGGAGGGTCACCCCTCCACTTT. It yields the protein CASSRLKGGSPLHF.